These 8 T cell receptor beta chains were sequenced from one sample in a study of T cells in Graves' hyperthyroidism and ophthalmopathy. TCR beta CDR3 regions were amplified from RNA. Initially, a first-round RT-PCR of the TCR CDR3 employed the HTBI primer set. From the multiplex PCR reads, TCRdb called clonotypes with MiXCR, one entry per CDR3 protein. This repertoire shows roughly 740,000 distinct CDR3 sequences, about 15% found once; its top ten account for roughly 8%. The sequencing input was blood. These receptors all come from a young man with Graves' hyperthyroidism.

The chain carries TRBV2 and TRBJ2-4, with no clear D. Trimming stripped 4 bases from V and 1 base from J, with 8 bases between. The CDR3 is 14 residues long. Germline lookup yields CDR1 SNHLY and CDR2 FYNNEI. CDR3 DNA sequence: TGTGCCAGCAGTGGGGGAATGGCCAAAAACATTCAGTACTTC. It is translated as CASSGGMAKNIQYF. The full variable domain, its missing parts supplied by reference TRBV2 and TRBJ2-4, is EPEVTQTPSHQVTQMGQEVILRCVPISNHLYFYWYRQILGQKVEFLVSFYNNEISEKSEIFDDQFSVERPDGSNFTLKIRSTKLEDSAMYFCASSGGMAKNIQYFGAGTRLSVL.

This clonotype appeared many times. The chain uses TRBV2 and TRBJ2-3, with 10 positions matching TRBD2. This CDR3 has 16 amino acids. The V gene's germline CDR1 is SNHLY and CDR2 FYNNEI. J gave up 0 bases and V 6 bases, and 6 bases lay outside the gene matches. CDR3 nucleotide sequence: TGTGCCAGCAGGGTTAGGACTAGCGGTAGCACAGATACGCAGTATTTT. Protein sequence: CASRVRTSGSTDTQYF. The entire variable domain, with the rest obtained from reference TRBV2 and TRBJ2-3, is as follows: EPEVTQTPSHQVTQMGQEVILRCVPISNHLYFYWYRQILGQKVEFLVSFYNNEISEKSEIFDDQFSVERPDGSNFTLKIRSTKLEDSAMYFCASRVRTSGSTDTQYFGPGTRLTVL.

The CDR3 DNA follows: TGCAGTGCTAGAGACGGGACGGGGTATAGCAATCAGCCCCAGCATTTT. It yields the protein CSARDGTGYSNQPQHF. This chain uses TRBV20-1 with TRBJ1-5, with TRBD1 as a possible D gene (5 bases). The V end lost 0 bases, the J end lost 0 bases, and 12 bases lay between the germline ends. CDR3 size: 16 residues. Germline CDR1 and CDR2: DFQATT and SNEGSKA (reference sequence).

The chain combines TRBV7-2 with TRBJ1-4; D uncertain. The CDR3 extends over 15 amino acids. V gave up 3 bases and J gave up 0 bases, with 8 bases separating them. Germline V gives CDR1 SGHTA, CDR2 FQGNSA. CDR3 DNA: TGTGCCAGCAGCTTGAGTACTGCAACTAATGAAAAACTGTTTTTT. This translates into CASSLSTATNEKLFF.

This clonotype has ten or more counts. The V call is TRBV7-3, the J call TRBJ2-3; 10 positions agree with TRBD2. Germline-derived CDR1 and CDR2 are SGHTA and FQGTGA. This CDR3 spans 17 amino acids. The junction had 9 bases not matched to a gene; V was cut back by 4 bases and J by 2 bases. CDR3 sequence reads: CASSSLVLAGDTDTQYF. The DNA for the CDR3 is TGTGCCAGCAGCTCCCTTGTTCTAGCGGGAGACACAGATACGCAGTATTTT.

Only a few counts were recorded for this clonotype. This sequence joins TRBV6-5 and TRBJ1-5, with D possibly being TRBD1 (6 bases). The CDR3 has 15 residues. CDR1 and CDR2 from the germline V gene are MNHEY and SVGAGI. Trimming cost V 2 bases and J 3 bases, with 11 bases left between them. The CDR3 sequence is CASSYRTVTNQPQHF. The CDR3 DNA is TGTGCCAGCAGTTACCGGACAGTCACCAATCAGCCCCAGCATTTT.

This clonotype has at least ten counts. The rearrangement uses TRBV3-1 and TRBJ2-5; no firm D call. V gave up 0 bases and J gave up 5 bases, with 1 base separating them. Germline-derived CDR1 and CDR2 are LGHDT and YNNKEL (reference sequence). The CDR3 spans 11 residues. The CDR3 loop reads CASSQDETQYF. The CDR3 nucleotides are TGTGCCAGCAGCCAAGATGAGACCCAGTACTTC.

This clonotype was seen at least ten times. The chain couples TRBV7-9 to TRBJ1-6; possibly TRBD1 for D (5 bases). V was cut by 11 bases and J by 7 bases, with 9 bases left in between. CDR3 length equals 11 residues. Germline CDR1 reads SEHNR; CDR2 reads FQNEAQ (reference sequence). The CDR3 nucleotides read TGTGCCGGGGGGGACAATTCACCCCTCCACTTT. This codes for CAGGDNSPLHF.